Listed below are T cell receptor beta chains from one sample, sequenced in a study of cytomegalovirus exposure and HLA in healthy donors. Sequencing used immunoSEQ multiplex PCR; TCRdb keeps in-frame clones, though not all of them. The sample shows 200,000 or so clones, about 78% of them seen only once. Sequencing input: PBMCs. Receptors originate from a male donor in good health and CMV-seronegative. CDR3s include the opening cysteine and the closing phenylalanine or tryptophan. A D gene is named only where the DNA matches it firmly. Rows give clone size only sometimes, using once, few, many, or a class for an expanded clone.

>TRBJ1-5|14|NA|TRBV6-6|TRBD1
CASRVGQGTQPQHF
TGTGCCAGCAGAGTGGGACAGGGAACCCAGCCCCAGCATTTT
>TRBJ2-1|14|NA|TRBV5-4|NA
CASSFSGRGNEQFF
TGTGCCAGCAGCTTTAGCGGTCGGGGTAATGAGCAGTTCTTC
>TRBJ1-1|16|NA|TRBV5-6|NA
CASSGPVWTVNTEAFF
TGTGCCAGCAGCGGCCCTGTCTGGACAGTGAACACTGAAGCTTTCTTT
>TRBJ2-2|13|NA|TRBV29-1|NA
CSVEDPHTGELFF
TGCAGCGTTGAAGACCCCCATACCGGGGAGCTGTTTTTT
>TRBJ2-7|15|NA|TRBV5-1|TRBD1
CASSLDRTGVDEQYF
TGCGCCAGCAGCTTGGACCGGACAGGGGTCGACGAGCAGTACTTC
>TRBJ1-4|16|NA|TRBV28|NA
CASSFPWGDGNEKLFF
TGTGCCAGCAGTTTCCCCTGGGGGGATGGTAATGAAAAACTGTTTTTT
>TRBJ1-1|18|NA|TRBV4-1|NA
CASSQSLPGHASNTEAFF
TGCGCCAGCAGCCAATCACTACCGGGACACGCCTCAAACACTGAAGCTTTCTTT
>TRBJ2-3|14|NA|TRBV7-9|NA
CASSLVGGADTQYF
TGTGCCAGCAGCTTAGTAGGCGGAGCAGATACGCAGTATTTT
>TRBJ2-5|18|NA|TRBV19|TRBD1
CASSISKTGTGGWETQYF
TGTGCCAGTAGTATTTCTAAGACCGGGACAGGGGGCTGGGAGACCCAGTACTTC
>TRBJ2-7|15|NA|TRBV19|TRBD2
CASSIYSSGSYEQYF
TGTGCCAGTAGTATCTATAGTAGCGGGTCCTACGAGCAGTACTTC
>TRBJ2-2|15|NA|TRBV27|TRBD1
CASSFMTGITGELFF
TGTGCCAGCAGTTTCATGACAGGGATCACCGGGGAGCTGTTTTTT
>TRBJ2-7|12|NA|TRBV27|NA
CASFSVSYEQYF
TGTGCCAGCTTTAGCGTATCCTACGAGCAGTACTTC
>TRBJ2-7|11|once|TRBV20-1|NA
CSASGVYEQYF
TGCAGTGCTAGCGGAGTCTACGAGCAGTACTTC
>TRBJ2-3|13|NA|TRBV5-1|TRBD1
CASRGGSTDTQYF
TGCGCCAGCCGAGGGGGCAGCACAGATACGCAGTATTTT
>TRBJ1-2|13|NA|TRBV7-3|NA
CASSFMAGEDYTF
TGTGCCAGCAGCTTTATGGCAGGGGAAGACTACACCTTC
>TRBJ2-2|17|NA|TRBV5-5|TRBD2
CASSPPISGMNTGELFF
TGTGCCAGCAGCCCCCCCATTAGCGGGATGAACACCGGGGAGCTGTTTTTT
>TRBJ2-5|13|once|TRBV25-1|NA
CASRFGGQETQYF
TGTGCCAGCAGATTTGGGGGGCAAGAGACCCAGTACTTC
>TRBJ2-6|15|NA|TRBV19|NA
CASQVGGSGANVLTF
TGTGCCAGCCAGGTGGGGGGTTCTGGGGCCAACGTCCTGACTTTC
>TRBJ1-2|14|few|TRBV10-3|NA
CAISKQGGDYGYTF
TGTGCCATCAGTAAACAGGGTGGAGACTATGGCTACACCTTC
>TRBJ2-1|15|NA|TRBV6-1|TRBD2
CASSVLAGAGVEQFF
TGTGCCAGCAGTGTACTAGCGGGAGCGGGCGTAGAGCAGTTCTTC
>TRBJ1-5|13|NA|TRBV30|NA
CAWSWRQDQPQHF
TGTGCCTGGAGCTGGAGGCAGGATCAGCCCCAGCATTTT
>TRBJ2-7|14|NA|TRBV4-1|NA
CASSQGGFSYEQYF
TGCGCCAGCAGCCAAGGAGGCTTCTCCTACGAGCAGTACTTC
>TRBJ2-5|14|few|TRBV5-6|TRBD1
CASSLWDRQETQYF
TGTGCCAGCAGCTTGTGGGACAGACAAGAGACCCAGTACTTC
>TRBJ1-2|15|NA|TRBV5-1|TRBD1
CASSLVAGGDNGYTF
TGCGCCAGCAGCTTGGTGGCAGGGGGCGACAATGGCTACACCTTC
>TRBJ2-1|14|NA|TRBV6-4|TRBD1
CASSLTTGATEQFF
TGTGCCAGCAGTCTTACGACAGGGGCCACTGAGCAGTTCTTC
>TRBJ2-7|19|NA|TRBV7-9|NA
CASSLEAGRRARFTYEQYF
TGTGCCAGCAGCTTAGAGGCAGGAAGGCGGGCCCGGTTTACCTACGAGCAGTACTTC
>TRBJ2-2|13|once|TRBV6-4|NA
CASSRVHTGELFF
TGTGCCAGCAGTCGAGTACACACCGGGGAGCTGTTTTTT